These 28 T cell receptor beta chains were all obtained from the same sample, sequenced in a study of Graves' ophthalmopathy and Graves' hyperthyroidism. Amplification from RNA transcripts yielded the TCR beta CDR3 regions. Second-round multiplex PCR came after first-round RT-PCR with HTBI primers. Each CDR3 protein gets one entry after TCRdb re-called the multiplex PCR reads with MiXCR. The sample gives approximately 1.2 million distinct CDR3 sequences, less than 45% of which show up once; approximately 10% is in the top ten. The sequenced sample was peripheral blood or thyroid tissue (not recorded which). All receptors derive from an adult man with Graves' hyperthyroidism.

This clonotype was recorded at least ten times. For the CDR3, the DNA is TGCGCCAGCAGCCAATCGACTAGCGGGAGAGAGCAGTACTTC. Protein sequence: CASSQSTSGREQYF. The V and J genes are TRBV4-3 and TRBJ2-7, with 12 bases lining up with TRBD2. Unmatched junction bases numbered 3, after V lost 2 bases and J lost 7 bases. The length of the CDR3 is 14 residues. Germline assignment: CDR1 LGHNA and CDR2 YSLEER.

The V and J genes are TRBV10-3 and TRBJ1-1; 7 bases are a match to TRBD1. The CDR3 runs 14 residues. Germline trimming cut 11 bases from V and 0 bases from J; bases unmatched to any gene: 9. Germline V gives CDR1 ENHRY, CDR2 SYGVKD. CDR3 in amino acids: CASGQADMNTEAFF. The CDR3 region has the DNA TGTGCCTCAGGACAGGCAGACATGAACACTGAAGCTTTCTTT.

The V gene is TRBV20-1, the J gene TRBJ2-2; 10 positions match TRBD1. The CDR3 runs to 14 residues. The V gene end was trimmed by 4 bases and the J gene end by 4 bases; junction bases not matched to a gene: 3. Germline V gene data show CDR1 as DFQATT and CDR2 as SNEGSKA (reference sequence). CDR3 sequence reads: CSAKRTGGTGELFF. The CDR3 DNA is TGCAGTGCTAAAAGGACAGGGGGCACCGGGGAGCTGTTTTTT.

This clonotype was observed a handful of times. J is TRBJ1-6 and V is TRBV3-1; 9 nucleotides match TRBD1. The CDR3 consists of 15 residues. Germline CDR1 is LGHDT and CDR2 is YNNKEL (reference sequence). Trimming cost V 3 bases and J 8 bases; bases outside gene matches: 5. The CDR3 DNA reads as TGTGCCAGCAGCCAGTGGGGACAGGGTGATTCACCCCTCCACTTT. Its translation is CASSQWGQGDSPLHF.

V usage is TRBV5-1 and J usage is TRBJ2-5; 9 bases are shared with TRBD2. After removal of 2 bases from V and 5 bases from J, the junction contained 7 bases not matched to a gene. Germline CDR1 is SGHRS and CDR2 is YFSETQ. The CDR3 runs to 15 residues. This CDR3 is CASSFLAGLGETQYF. The CDR3 DNA reads as TGCGCCAGCAGCTTCCTAGCGGGGTTAGGTGAGACCCAGTACTTC.

This clonotype was observed a few times. This rearrangement joins TRBV12-3 or TRBV12-4 to TRBJ1-6; D possibly corresponds to TRBD1 (5 bases). CDR3 size: 16 residues. The V end was cut by 0 bases, the J end by 7 bases, with 13 bases between. The CDR3 loop is CASSLAGTNRNSPLHF. The CDR3 nucleotides read TGTGCCAGCAGTTTAGCCGGGACGAATAGGAATTCACCCCTCCACTTT.

The chain has TRBV20-1 and TRBJ2-5; TRBD2 is a possible D gene (7 bases). V was cut by 6 bases and J by 5 bases, with 13 bases left in between. The CDR3 contains 12 residues. Germline V gene sequence: CDR1 DFQATT, CDR2 SNEGSKA (reference sequence). CDR3 bases: TGCAGTGCCGTAGGGGGGGCGGAGACCCAGTACTTC. Translated: CSAVGGAETQYF.

The chain carries TRBV2 and TRBJ1-1, with D uncertain. The germline V and J ends were trimmed by 8 bases and 2 bases, with 9 bases remaining between them. CDR3 length: 12 residues. Per germline, CDR1 SNHLY and CDR2 FYNNEI. The CDR3: CASGKRNTEAFF. The CDR3 nucleotides are TGTGCCAGCGGCAAGAGAAACACTGAAGCTTTCTTT. The whole variable domain, remainder taken from reference TRBV2 and TRBJ1-1, is EPEVTQTPSHQVTQMGQEVILRCVPISNHLYFYWYRQILGQKVEFLVSFYNNEISEKSEIFDDQFSVERPDGSNFTLKIRSTKLEDSAMYFCASGKRNTEAFFGQGTRLTVV.

Only a few counts were recorded for this clonotype. V gene TRBV9 combines with J gene TRBJ1-1, with D uncertain. The V end was cut by 5 bases, the J end by 8 bases, with 19 bases between. CDR1 and CDR2 (germline): SGDLS, YYNGEE. The CDR3 consists of 14 residues. CDR3 nucleotides: TGTGCCAGCAGTGAAAGTAGTGCGCAGAAAGAAGCTTTCTTT. It specifies CASSESSAQKEAFF.

CDR3 region: CASSYLRELDTEAFF. In DNA form, the CDR3 reads TGTGCCAGCTCGTACCTCAGGGAGCTTGACACTGAAGCTTTCTTT. This chain joins TRBV6-1 and TRBJ1-1; D is possibly TRBD1 (5 bases). Germline V CDR1 and CDR2: MNHNS, SASEGT. V lost 8 bases, J lost 3 bases, and 19 bases lay in between. The CDR3 extends over 15 amino acids.

With regard to this clonotype: A much larger clone differs by one base, so this may be a read error. The conserved final phenylalanine or tryptophan is absent from the CDR3, which likely points to a read error. The rearrangement joins TRBV2 to TRBJ1-2, with a weak D call TRBD1 (5 bases). The CDR3 extends over 12 amino acids. Trimming cost V 4 bases and J 7 bases, with 10 bases left between them. Germline lookup yields CDR1 SNHLY and CDR2 FYNNEI. The CDR3 bases are TGTGCCAGCAGTGTCGCGGGGCGTGGCTACACCCTC. Its protein product is CASSVAGRGYTL.

At least ten counts were recorded for this clonotype. The chain joins TRBV15 to TRBJ1-5; tentatively, D is TRBD1 (6 bases). Germline V gives CDR1 LNHNV, CDR2 YYDKDF (reference sequence). V gave up 3 bases and J gave up 6 bases, with 9 bases separating them. CDR3 length: 13 residues. The CDR3 DNA is TGTGCCACCAGCAGTTCCAGGGGTCAGCCCCAGCATTTT. Its translation: CATSSSRGQPQHF.

This clonotype came up a few times. The V call is TRBV7-8, the J call TRBJ1-2; a weak D match, TRBD1 (6 bases). Germline V gene lookup returns CDR1 SGHVS and CDR2 FQNEAQ. The CDR3 spans 14 residues. The V and J ends lost 1 base and 6 bases respectively, with 12 bases between them. CDR3 DNA sequence: TGTGCCAGCAGCTTAGGTCTGGGGGCAGATGGCTACACCTTC. As protein: CASSLGLGADGYTF.

V is TRBV6-5 and J is TRBJ1-5; D perhaps matches TRBD1 (5 bases). Germline V lookup: CDR1 MNHEY, CDR2 SVGAGI. The CDR3 contains 14 residues. The germline V and J ends were trimmed by 6 bases and 6 bases, with 15 bases remaining between them. CDR3 region: CASRGSGGFQPQHF. The CDR3 region has the DNA TGTGCCAGCAGAGGTAGCGGGGGGTTTCAGCCCCAGCATTTT.

This clonotype was found a few times. The genes are TRBV19 and TRBJ1-3; D perhaps matches TRBD1 (5 bases). The CDR3 has 15 amino acids. V gave up 3 bases and J gave up 1 base, with 10 bases separating them. The germline CDR1 and CDR2 sequences are LNHDA and SQIVND (reference sequence). The CDR3 DNA reads TGTGCCAGTAGTATTCACCAGGGTTCTGGAAACACCATATATTTT. Protein product: CASSIHQGSGNTIYF.

This chain joins TRBV7-9 and TRBJ2-2; 10 bases line up with TRBD2. The V gene end was trimmed by 5 bases and the J gene end by 9 bases; junction bases not matched to a gene: 9. Germline V CDR1 and CDR2: SEHNR, FQNEAQ (reference sequence). The CDR3 sequence is 15 residues long. This CDR3 is CASSGNLAGARELFF. The CDR3 nucleotides are TGTGCCAGCAGCGGGAACCTAGCGGGAGCTCGGGAGCTGTTTTTT.

The chain couples TRBV25-1 to TRBJ2-3; no definite D call. Germline values: CDR1 MGHDK, CDR2 SYGVNS. The CDR3 length is 12 residues. Deletions cut 7 bases from V and 2 bases from J, with 7 bases between. The CDR3 DNA is TGTGCCAGCAAGGCTGTCACAGATACGCAGTATTTT. This gives the protein CASKAVTDTQYF.

The chain is built from TRBV6-9 and TRBJ1-2; a weak D match, TRBD1 (5 bases). Germline V gene sequence: CDR1 MNHGY, CDR2 SVAAGI. V was trimmed by 8 bases and J by 8 bases, leaving 18 bases between them. The CDR3 has 13 residues. The CDR3 region is CASFRDGGYGYTF. DNA for the CDR3: TGTGCCAGCTTCCGGGACGGGGGGTACGGCTACACCTTC.

V gene TRBV10-3 combines with J gene TRBJ2-2, with TRBD1 identical over 12 bases. The CDR3 loop spans 16 amino acids. CDR1 is ENHRY and CDR2 is SYGVKD in the germline V gene. J was trimmed by 5 bases and V by 10 bases; bases with no gene match: 11. The CDR3 DNA is TGTGCCAGCAGCCGGGACAGGGGGCGTCGTACCGGGGAGCTGTTTTTT. As protein: CASSRDRGRRTGELFF.

This clonotype appeared a few times. The chain recombines TRBV29-1 with TRBJ2-2; D may be TRBD2 (7 bases). V lost 2 bases and J 5 bases, leaving 18 bases between the germline ends. This CDR3 is 16 amino acids long. Germline-derived CDR1 and CDR2 are SQVTM and ANQGSEA. The CDR3 region is CSVEPRGGELTGELFF. In DNA form, the CDR3 reads TGCAGCGTTGAACCAAGGGGGGGAGAGCTAACCGGGGAGCTGTTTTTT.

The chain joins TRBV5-1 to TRBJ1-2; 8 bases line up with TRBD1. Germline V gives CDR1 SGHRS, CDR2 YFSETQ. V dropped 4 bases and J dropped 4; count of bases not matched to a gene: 12. CDR3 length equals 16 residues. CDR3 sequence reads: CASSIQGAGTGYGYTF. CDR3 bases: TGCGCCAGCAGCATTCAGGGGGCGGGTACCGGCTATGGCTACACCTTC.

V is TRBV25-1 and J is TRBJ2-5; 12 bases map to TRBD1. Looked up from germline, CDR1 is MGHDK and CDR2 is SYGVNS. The CDR3 runs 17 residues. The ends lost 5 bases at V and 4 bases at J; junction bases unmatched: 11. In DNA form, the CDR3 reads TGTGCCAGCAGTATCAGTCTGGGACAGGGGGCACGAGAGACCCAGTACTTC. Encoded protein: CASSISLGQGARETQYF.

In its sample, this clonotype was seen many times. This rearrangement joins TRBV10-3 to TRBJ1-1; the D is unclear. Germline-derived CDR1 and CDR2 are ENHRY and SYGVKD. Trimming took 4 bases from V and 1 from J, leaving 7 bases between them. The CDR3 runs to 13 residues. CDR3 DNA sequence: TGTGCCATCAGTGGTGCAGGGAACACTGAAGCTTTCTTT. Translation gives CAISGAGNTEAFF.

This clonotype was counted only a few times. V usage is TRBV20-1 and J usage is TRBJ1-5, with D uncertain. The CDR3 sequence is 13 residues long. Trimming removed 1 base from V and 4 bases from J, with 8 bases in between. In germline, CDR1 is DFQATT, CDR2 SNEGSKA (reference sequence). The CDR3 nucleotides read TGCAGTGCTAGAGGGGCCCTTAATCAGCCCCAGCATTTT. Translated: CSARGALNQPQHF.

The CDR3, as DNA: TGTGCCAGCAGCTACTCGCTAGCGGGAACCTCCTACGAGCAGTACTTC. It encodes CASSYSLAGTSYEQYF. The chain carries TRBV13 and TRBJ2-7; TRBD2 matches 9 bases. V shed 4 bases and J 0 bases; nucleotides not matched to a gene: 7. The germline CDR1 and CDR2 sequences are PRHDT and FYEKMQ (reference sequence). CDR3 length: 16 amino acids. The entire variable domain, with the rest obtained from reference TRBV13 and TRBJ2-7, is as follows: AAGVIQSPRHLIKEKRETATLKCYPIPRHDTVYWYQQGPGQDPQFLISFYEKMQSDKGSIPDRFSAQQFSDYHSELNMSSLELGDSALYFCASSYSLAGTSYEQYFGPGTRLTVT.

This clonotype appeared many times. The chain joins TRBV12-3 or TRBV12-4 to TRBJ1-4, with a tentative D call TRBD1 (6 bases). The V and J ends lost 3 bases and 6 bases respectively, with 11 bases between them. CDR3 length: 14 amino acids. CDR3 region: CASSFGTGYEKLFF. CDR3 coding DNA: TGTGCCAGCAGTTTCGGTACAGGGTATGAAAAACTGTTTTTT.

Comments on this clonotype: Possible read error: a much larger clone is one base away. The V gene is TRBV12-3 or TRBV12-4, the J gene TRBJ1-1; 10 positions agree with TRBD1. There are 14 residues in the CDR3. The CDR3 reads CASIGDRGVTEACF. CDR3 nucleotides: TGTGCCAGCATTGGGGACAGGGGAGTCACTGAAGCTTGCTTT.

This chain uses TRBV29-1 with TRBJ1-2; TRBD1 might be the D (6 bases). V was trimmed by 8 bases and J by 4 bases, leaving 11 bases between them. CDR1 and CDR2 (germline): SQVTM, ANQGSEA. CDR3 length equals 11 residues. CDR3 loop: CSSGQSYGYTF. The CDR3 DNA reads TGCAGCTCCGGACAGAGCTATGGCTACACCTTC.